The clone carrying this TCR beta chain has ten or more counts. The antigen remains unidentified. The data are from a study of shared clonotypes between healthy human individuals. Whole-study findings and limits: It was anticipated that sequencing depth would influence how many clonotypes donors shared.

CDR1 is MNHEY and CDR2 is SMNVEV in the germline V gene (reference sequence). Trimming removed 8 bases from V and 0 bases from J, with 13 bases in between. The CDR3 covers 14 residues. Approximately 82 million PBMCs were counted before genomic DNA extraction. Researchers ran the assay at a deep level. Measured with immunoSEQ multiplex PCR; TCRdb has only the in-frame clones, and not every one. The sample shows roughly 500,000 clones, roughly 77% of them seen only once. The source material was PBMCs. This clonotype was sampled from a woman in her 40s in good health. Some clones in this sample may be carry-over from other donors' samples. The chain uses TRBV27 and TRBJ1-1; D is unclear. The DNA for the CDR3 is TGTGCCAGCTACGAACCGGGGATGAACACTGAAGCTTTCTTT. This codes for CASYEPGMNTEAFF.